This TCR beta chain was captured by sequencing in a study of PD-1 blockade in classical Hodgkin lymphoma. Time point of the sample: cycle 4 day 1 (C4D1), after 6 weeks of nivolumab. Each and every patient relapsed after autologous stem cell transplantation, and patients got differing brentuximab vedotin exposure. Isolation of CD4+ T cells from thawed PBMCs was performed by magnetic negative selection. V lost 2 bases and J lost 5, with 7 bases in between. Germline assignment: CDR1 SGHTS and CDR2 YDEGEE. This CDR3 is built from 12 residues. Points on this clone: Its antigen is not identified.

The protocol was immunoSEQ multiplex PCR, while the TCRdb copy is restricted to in-frame clones and leaves out a portion. In the table there are 10,000 to 15,000 clones, about nine tenths of which are singletons. Broader study findings: Any patient who commenced nivolumab under 1 year after ASCT was excluded. Prior to therapy, complete responders displayed diversity much like that of newly diagnosed patients. Researchers reported that CD4+ TCR diversity, though not CD8+, rose significantly by C4D1.

Material: CD4+ T cells from blood, obtained before the fourth cycle of nivolumab. This chain links TRBV5-8 with TRBJ2-5, with no clear D. The receptor comes from a human donor with classical Hodgkin lymphoma. The CDR3 DNA reads TGTGCCAGCAGCTTCATGTGGGAGACCCAGTACTTC. The encoded protein is CASSFMWETQYF.